The clone carrying this T cell receptor beta chain has ten or more counts. Per the germline V gene, CDR1 is DFQATT and CDR2 is SNEGSKA (reference sequence). The CDR3 sequence is 12 residues long. The J segment lost 3 bases and the V segment lost 6 bases, leaving 4 bases of the junction unmatched. The data stem from a study of T cells in Graves' hyperthyroidism and ophthalmopathy. TCR beta CDR3 region amplification was performed from RNA transcripts. HTBI primers were employed in a first-round RT-PCR of the TCR CDR3. Each CDR3 protein is one row after TCRdb ran MiXCR on the multiplex PCR reads. The sample yields approximately 320,000 distinct CDR3 sequences, 16% seen once.

The chain recombines TRBV20-1 with TRBJ2-7; 8 positions agree with TRBD2. The specimen sequenced was blood. This clonotype originated in a man aged 25-40 years with Graves' hyperthyroidism. CDR3 nucleotides: TGCAGTGCCGGGACTAGGGGCTACGAGCAGTACTTC. Amino acids: CSAGTRGYEQYF.